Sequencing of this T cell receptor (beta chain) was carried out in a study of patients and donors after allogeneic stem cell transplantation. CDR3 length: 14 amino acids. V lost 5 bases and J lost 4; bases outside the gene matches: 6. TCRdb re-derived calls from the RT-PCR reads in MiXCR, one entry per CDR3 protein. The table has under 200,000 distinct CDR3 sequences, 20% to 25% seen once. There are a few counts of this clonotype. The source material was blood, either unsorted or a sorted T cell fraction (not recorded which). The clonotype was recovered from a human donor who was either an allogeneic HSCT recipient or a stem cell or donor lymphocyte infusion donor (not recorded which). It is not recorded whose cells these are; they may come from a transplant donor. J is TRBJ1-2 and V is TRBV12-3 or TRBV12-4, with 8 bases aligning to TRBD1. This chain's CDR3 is CASSPTGVFYGYTF. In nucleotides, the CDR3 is TGTGCCAGCAGTCCGACAGGGGTATTCTATGGCTACACCTTC.